This T cell receptor beta chain was found in a study of cytomegalovirus exposure and HLA in healthy donors. Across the whole study: Within an early data release were about 85 million unique TCRs drawn from HLA-typed donors.

Germline values: CDR1 SGHTA, CDR2 FQGNSA. V was cut by 5 bases and J by 5 bases, with 18 bases left in between. The CDR3 length is 15 residues. Amplification used 60 Vbeta primers and 13 Jbeta primers. Clones were sequenced by immunoSEQ multiplex PCR, and TCRdb holds only the in-frame ones, with some missing. This table holds about 110,000 clones, around two thirds found once. The chain couples TRBV7-2 to TRBJ2-5, with D tentatively TRBD1 (5 bases). The receptor's source is a man aged 25 to 45 in good health and CMV-seropositive. Material: PBMCs. CDR3 protein: CASSPSSGLGETQYF. CDR3 DNA sequence: TGTGCCAGCAGCCCCTCCTCAGGGTTGGGGGAGACCCAGTACTTC.